This T cell receptor beta chain was captured in a study of T cell responses to AZD1222 COVID-19 vaccine. Study-wide findings and caveats: A rise in Spike-specific TCR breadth and depth followed two AZD1222 doses. A mostly white British donor set with more females was recruited, and clonal diversity was possibly underestimated.

The assay was immunoSEQ multiplex PCR, and TCRdb's table has in-frame clones only and misses some. The table shows roughly 120,000 clones, with roughly 92% occurring only once. Concerning this clone: Its antigen remains unknown.

Timing groups of about 4 and about 12 weeks for second doses were pooled. The CDR3 loop spans 14 amino acids. The V end was cut by 11 bases, the J end by 4 bases, with 18 bases between. Per the germline V gene, CDR1 is ENHRY and CDR2 is SYGVKD. V usage is TRBV10-3 and J usage is TRBJ2-1; D gene ambiguous. The receptor was derived from an adult who received the AZD1222 COVID-19 vaccine. The source was peripheral blood, collected 28 days after the second AZD1222 dose. CDR3 nucleotide sequence: TGTGCCGCCACGGCGGATAGGCCGTACAATGAGCAGTTCTTC. Protein: CAATADRPYNEQFF.